The clone carrying this T cell receptor beta chain occurred many times. Its antigen remains unknown. These data belong to a study of T-cell reconstitution after alpha-beta-depleted transplantation in children. Study-wide findings and caveats: When one year had passed after transplant, most T-cell counts and diversity came from newly produced T cells. Reportedly, roughly two months post-transplant, alpha-beta T cells arose from several hundred expanded graft clones. At day 60, the high TCRbeta diversity found in some patients originated from recipient T cells and thymic progenitors that had survived.

Library preparation (for TCRbeta) was performed with unique molecular identifiers. MiXCR was run by TCRdb on the PCR reads, yielding one entry per CDR3 protein. The table lists a few hundred thousand distinct CDR3 sequences, around two fifths of them singletons. The CDR3 runs to 13 residues. The germline V gene has CDR1 SQVTM and CDR2 ANQGSEA. The ends were cut back, 4 bases at V and 2 bases at J, with 8 bases in the middle. The input for sequencing was PBMCs, taken before TCRalphabeta/CD19-depleted stem cell transplant. This receptor was identified in a girl aged 2 to 9 with aplastic anemia, due to receive a stem cell transplant. J is TRBJ2-2 and V is TRBV29-1, with D unresolved. The chain's CDR3 is CSVGRLNTGELFF. The CDR3 coding sequence is TGCAGCGTTGGACGGCTCAACACCGGGGAGCTGTTTTTT.